The rows below give T cell receptor beta chains drawn from one sample of a study of T cell responses to AZD1222 COVID-19 vaccine. TCRdb's copy holds only in-frame clones and misses some; the assay was immunoSEQ multiplex PCR. The sample records about 190,000 clones, roughly 90% being singletons. The material was peripheral blood, obtained on day 0 of AZD1222 vaccination. Receptors originate from an adult in good health. Both conserved end residues are part of each CDR3. The D gene is left open where the match is weak. Some rows have no size entry. The others give once, few or many, or a class for an expanded clone.

size,J,D,V,CDR3,DNA
NA,TRBJ1-1,NA,TRBV5-1,CASSQDPNTEAFF,TGCGCCAGCAGCCAAGACCCTAACACTGAAGCTTTCTTT
NA,TRBJ2-7,NA,TRBV12-5,CASGLGVSSYEQYF,TGTGCTAGTGGTTTGGGGGTTAGCTCCTACGAGCAGTACTTC
NA,TRBJ2-3,NA,TRBV5-1,CASRSPQGLLADTQYF,TGCGCCAGCAGATCCCCACAGGGATTATTGGCAGATACGCAGTATTTT
NA,TRBJ1-5,TRBD1,TRBV27,CASSRFGQGDQPQHF,TGTGCCAGCAGTCGATTTGGACAGGGCGATCAGCCCCAGCATTTT
NA,TRBJ1-2,NA,TRBV18,CASSLRDGYTF,TGTGCCAGCTCTCTCCGGGATGGCTACACCTTC
NA,TRBJ1-2,NA,TRBV4-1,CASSPTDGGGWLYTF,TGCGCCAGCAGCCCAACGGACGGCGGGGGTTGGCTCTACACCTTC
once,TRBJ1-4,TRBD1,TRBV5-1,CASSSGTGENEKLFF,TGCGCCAGCAGCTCCGGGACAGGCGAAAATGAAAAACTGTTTTTT
NA,TRBJ2-5,NA,TRBV5-1,CASTLSTRSGGYQETQYF,TGCGCCAGCACCTTATCGACCCGTAGCGGAGGGTACCAAGAGACCCAGTACTTC
NA,TRBJ1-1,NA,TRBV3-1/TRBV3-2,CASSMGGTEAFF,TGTGCCAGCAGCATGGGGGGCACTGAAGCTTTCTTT
NA,TRBJ2-3,NA,TRBV6-1,CASSERDTGDTQYF,TGTGCCAGCAGTGAAAGGGATACCGGAGATACGCAGTATTTT